One T cell receptor (beta chain) is described in this entry. The antigen is undetermined. This record belongs to a study of early T cells in non-severe SARS-CoV-2 infection. Overall study context: Unsorted whole-blood RNA was sequenced in bulk, leaving chains unpaired.

Individual cDNA molecules received unique molecular identifiers during library preparation. TCRdb used MiXCR to reprocess the 5' RACE reads, holding one entry per CDR3 protein. The sample records fewer than 60,000 distinct CDR3 sequences, around 10% being singletons. The V and J ends lost 2 bases and 1 base respectively, with 14 bases between them. The CDR3 is 15 amino acids. CDR1 DFQATT and CDR2 SNEGSKA come from the germline V gene (reference sequence). Study-wide points: Matching against VDJdb likely underestimated virus-specific expansions, favoring anti-spike CD8.

Sequenced material: whole blood, taken at baseline. The receptor's source is an adult who was a healthcare worker with PCR-confirmed SARS-CoV-2 infection or an uninfected control (not recorded which). This rearrangement joins TRBV20-1 to TRBJ2-5; D could derive from TRBD1 or TRBD2 (5 bases each). The DNA of the CDR3 is TGCAGTGCTAGAACACCCCAGGGACCCCAAGAGACCCAGTACTTC. Protein sequence: CSARTPQGPQETQYF.